Below, 31 T cell receptor beta chains from the same sample are listed, as sequenced in a study of control samples from healthy donors and cancer patients. Data came from immunoSEQ multiplex PCR; TCRdb stores just in-frame clones and leaves some out. Of about 28,000 clones listed, 75% to 95% are singletons. Sequenced material: PBMCs. The receptors originated from a man in his forties or fifties with lung cancer.

The V gene is TRBV14, the J gene TRBJ1-1; tentatively, D is TRBD1 (5 bases). V lost 0 bases and J lost 3, with 5 bases in between. Germline V gene sequence: CDR1 SGHDN, CDR2 FVKESK. CDR3 length: 13 amino acids. CDR3 sequence: CASSQDRDTEAFF. In nucleotides, the CDR3 is TGTGCCAGCAGCCAAGACAGGGACACTGAAGCTTTCTTT.

This rearrangement joins TRBV18 to TRBJ1-4; 9 bases are shared with TRBD1. Losses at the gene ends were 6 bases for V and 2 bases for J; bases not matched to a gene: 1. Germline V CDR1 and CDR2: KGHSH, LQKENI. The CDR3 is 14 amino acids. In nucleotides, the CDR3 is TGTGCCAGCTCGGGGACAGGGACTAATGAAAAACTGTTTTTT. Translated, it gives CASSGTGTNEKLFF.

The chain combines TRBV28 with TRBJ2-7; D gene uncertain. Trimming pared 2 bases from V and 2 bases from J, leaving 13 bases between. Germline CDR1 MDHEN, CDR2 SYDVKM. The CDR3 is made up of 15 amino acids. CDR3 loop: CASSLSRAGPYEQYF. CDR3 sequence (DNA): TGTGCCAGCAGTTTAAGTCGAGCAGGTCCCTACGAGCAGTACTTC.

This chain links TRBV30 with TRBJ2-3, with 7 nucleotides matching TRBD1. CDR1 is GTSNPN and CDR2 is SVGIG in the germline V gene (reference sequence). The CDR3 runs to 13 residues. J gave up 3 bases and V 1 base, and 1 base lay outside the gene matches. In DNA, the CDR3 is TGTGCCTGGAGTGGACAGGGTACAGATACGCAGTATTTT. Its translation is CAWSGQGTDTQYF.

The chain combines TRBV5-6 with TRBJ2-7, with D tentatively TRBD2 (6 bases). V was clipped by 3 bases and J by 2 bases, with 12 bases between them. The CDR3 is made up of 14 amino acids. CDR1 and CDR2 from the germline V gene are SGHDT and YYEEEE. For the CDR3, the DNA is TGTGCCAGCAGCTGGGGGGACGGGCCCTACGAGCAGTACTTC. Encoded protein: CASSWGDGPYEQYF.

The chain couples TRBV20-1 to TRBJ1-3; the D is unclear. Germline V lookup: CDR1 DFQATT, CDR2 SNEGSKA (reference sequence). V shed 3 bases and J shed 2 bases, with 5 bases lying between them. The CDR3 is made up of 12 amino acids. CDR3 sequence (DNA): TGCAGTGCTAGTTCCGCTGGAAACACCATATATTTT. Protein product: CSASSAGNTIYF.

The V and J genes are TRBV5-8 and TRBJ2-2, with D possibly matching TRBD1 (6 bases). The V gene's germline CDR1 is SGHTS and CDR2 YDEGEE. The CDR3 covers 15 residues. The V end lost 5 bases, the J end lost 6 bases, and 17 bases lay between the germline ends. This CDR3 is CASSFGQSRAGELFF. CDR3 coding DNA: TGTGCCAGCAGTTTTGGACAGTCCCGAGCCGGGGAGCTGTTTTTT.

The V gene is TRBV28, the J gene TRBJ2-7; D is perhaps TRBD2 (7 bases). The CDR3 totals 13 residues. Germline V gene lookup returns CDR1 MDHEN and CDR2 SYDVKM. V was trimmed by 7 bases and J by 4 bases, leaving 14 bases between them. In DNA form, the CDR3 reads TGTGCCAGCAAAAGGGGGGGCCGGTACGAGCAGTACTTC. Translated: CASKRGGRYEQYF.

The V gene is TRBV5-1, the J gene TRBJ1-3; 9 bases match TRBD1. Germline assignment: CDR1 SGHRS and CDR2 YFSETQ. V lost 2 bases and J lost 4; bases outside the gene matches: 7. The CDR3 length is 16 residues. CDR3 loop: CASSFQGQGYGNTIYF. In DNA, the CDR3 is TGCGCCAGCAGCTTTCAAGGACAGGGGTACGGAAACACCATATATTTT.

The rearrangement joins TRBV7-8 to TRBJ1-1; perhaps TRBD1 as D (5 bases). The CDR3 consists of 14 residues. Between the trimmed V and J ends, which lost 2 bases and 3 bases, there was a span of 10 bases. Per the germline V gene, CDR1 is SGHVS and CDR2 is FQNEAQ. The CDR3 loop reads CASSLRGEDTEAFF. In DNA, the CDR3 is TGTGCCAGCAGCTTACGGGGGGAAGACACTGAAGCTTTCTTT.

The chain links TRBV5-1 to TRBJ1-1, with 8 nucleotides matching TRBD1. Trimming removed 2 bases from V and 1 base from J; junction bases left unmatched: 1. Germline V CDR1 and CDR2: SGHRS, YFSETQ. This CDR3 is built from 14 residues. This CDR3 reads CASSFGQGNTEAFF. The CDR3 nucleotides are TGCGCCAGCAGCTTTGGACAGGGGAACACTGAAGCTTTCTTT.

The CDR3 region is CASSIRTRLFF. The CDR3 DNA is TGTGCCAGCAGTATACGGACTAGGCTGTTTTTT. V usage is TRBV12-3 or TRBV12-4 and J usage is TRBJ1-4; D remains unclear. CDR3 size: 11 residues. The V end was cut by 5 bases, the J end by 14 bases, with 12 bases between.

The chain uses TRBV7-6 and TRBJ2-5; D not certain. The CDR3 consists of 15 residues. V was trimmed by 1 base and J by 6 bases, leaving 15 bases between them. Looked up from germline, CDR1 is SGHVS and CDR2 is FNYEAQ. CDR3 in amino acids: CASSLDSQTLKTQYF. Written as DNA, the CDR3 is TGTGCCAGCAGCTTAGATTCCCAGACTTTAAAGACCCAGTACTTC. The full variable domain, completed using reference TRBV7-6 and TRBJ2-5, is GAGVSQSPRYKVTKRGQDVALRCDPISGHVSLYWYRQALGQGPEFLTYFNYEAQQDKSGLPNDRFSAERPEGSISTLTIQRTEQRDSAMYRCASSLDSQTLKTQYFGPGTRLLVL.

J is TRBJ2-7 and V is TRBV3-1 (or the pseudogene TRBV3-2), with D unclear. V shed 1 base and J shed 6 bases, with 16 bases lying between them. Per the germline V gene, CDR1 is LGHDT and CDR2 is YNNKEL (reference sequence). The CDR3 runs 15 residues. CDR3 sequence (DNA): TGTGCCAGCAGCCAAGGTTCGGACGTAAGAGGCGAGCAGTACTTC. Encoded protein: CASSQGSDVRGEQYF.

The chain has TRBV18 and TRBJ2-7; a weak D match, TRBD2 (5 bases). The germline gives CDR1 KGHSH, CDR2 LQKENI. Trimming took off 3 bases at V and 1 base at J, with 10 bases between the two ends. CDR3 size: 14 residues. The DNA of the CDR3 is TGTGCCAGCTCACCGTCCCGGGGTTCCTACGAGCAGTACTTC. It is translated as CASSPSRGSYEQYF.

V usage is TRBV4-3 and J usage is TRBJ1-1, with D possibly TRBD1 on 5 matching bases. The CDR3 runs 19 residues. The V and J ends lost 4 bases and 1 base respectively, with 25 bases between them. Germline V gene lookup returns CDR1 LGHNA and CDR2 YSLEER. Here the CDR3 reads CASSRGSVGASGGNTEAFF. CDR3 in DNA: TGCGCCAGCAGCCGGGGATCGGTTGGGGCCTCCGGGGGGAACACTGAAGCTTTCTTT.

The CDR3 nucleotides read TGCAGCGTTGTAACCGCCTCCTCCTACGAGCAGTACTTC. Translating it yields CSVVTASSYEQYF. The V and J genes are TRBV29-1 and TRBJ2-7, with D unclear. Between the trimmed V and J ends, which lost 4 bases and 0 bases, there was a span of 10 bases. Germline V gene data show CDR1 as SQVTM and CDR2 as ANQGSEA. The CDR3 length is 13 residues.

The genes are TRBV9 and TRBJ2-6; tentatively, D is TRBD1 (6 bases). The germline gives CDR1 SGDLS, CDR2 YYNGEE. This CDR3 region has 19 residues. The V end was cut by 2 bases, the J end by 0 bases, with 18 bases between. The CDR3 DNA reads TGTGCCAGCAGCGTCGCAGTCTACAGGGAGTTCTCTGGGGCCAACGTCCTGACTTTC. Its protein is CASSVAVYREFSGANVLTF.

The rearrangement joins TRBV7-2 to TRBJ2-5; D is possibly TRBD2 (5 bases). Germline V gene lookup returns CDR1 SGHTA and CDR2 FQGNSA. V gave up 4 bases and J gave up 2 bases, with 14 bases separating them. CDR3 length equals 15 residues. For the CDR3, the DNA is TGTGCCAGCAGCTCGCCCGGGGTCCTTCAAGAGACCCAGTACTTC. This sequence encodes CASSSPGVLQETQYF.

The V call is TRBV10-3, the J call TRBJ2-2; D call uncertain. From germline, CDR1 is ENHRY and CDR2 SYGVKD. This CDR3 has 15 residues. With 7 bases removed from V and 4 bases from J, the gap between germline ends came to 16 bases. CDR3 nucleotide sequence: TGTGCCATCACCACTTACTCGGACGGCACCGGGGAGCTGTTTTTT. Amino acid sequence: CAITTYSDGTGELFF.

This sequence joins TRBV19 and TRBJ2-1; D call uncertain. Between the trimmed V and J ends, which lost 4 bases and 5 bases, there was a span of 21 bases. CDR1 LNHDA and CDR2 SQIVND come from the germline V gene (reference sequence). This CDR3 region has 17 residues. In nucleotides, the CDR3 is TGTGCCAGTAGTACCCTCCCCGGCCGGGTAAGGGACAATGAGCAGTTCTTC. This codes for CASSTLPGRVRDNEQFF. Full variable domain (remainder filled in from reference TRBV19 and TRBJ2-1): DGGITQSPKYLFRKEGQNVTLSCEQNLNHDAMYWYRQDPGQGLRLIYYSQIVNDFQKGDIAEGYSVSREKKESFPLTVTSAQKNPTAFYLCASSTLPGRVRDNEQFFGPGTRLTVL.

This clone was detected once. This chain joins TRBV11-1 and TRBJ1-3; D gene unclear. CDR1 and CDR2 from the germline V gene are SGHAT and FQDESV (reference sequence). This CDR3 has 14 amino acids. Trimming stripped 0 bases from V and 4 bases from J, with 7 bases between. CDR3 nucleotide sequence: TGTGCCAGCAGCTTAGCGCGTATCGGAAACACCATATATTTT. Its translation is CASSLARIGNTIYF.

The chain links TRBV6-1 to TRBJ2-3; possible D gene TRBD2, 6 bases. Germline CDR1 is MNHNS and CDR2 is SASEGT. V was trimmed by 3 bases and J by 2 bases, leaving 12 bases between them. The CDR3 spans 15 residues. The CDR3 coding sequence is TGTGCCAGCAGTGACCCAGGCGGGATCACAGATACGCAGTATTTT. Residues: CASSDPGGITDTQYF.

The rearrangement joins TRBV3-1 (or the pseudogene TRBV3-2) to TRBJ2-5; D might be TRBD1 (6 bases). CDR3 length: 16 amino acids. Per germline, CDR1 LGHDT and CDR2 YNNKEL (reference sequence). V lost 1 base and J 1 base, leaving 13 bases between the germline ends. The CDR3 DNA reads as TGTGCCAGCAGCCAAGGCTCAGGGGTCGTCCAAGAGACCCAGTACTTC. Amino acids: CASSQGSGVVQETQYF.

The chain recombines TRBV15 with TRBJ2-1, with D unclear. The CDR3 sequence is 16 residues long. V was cut by 0 bases and J by 5 bases, with 14 bases left in between. CDR1 and CDR2 (germline): LNHNV, YYDKDF (reference sequence). The CDR3 region is CATSRDITPSDNEQFF. The CDR3, as DNA: TGTGCCACCAGCAGAGATATAACCCCCAGTGACAATGAGCAGTTCTTC.

The rearrangement joins TRBV2 to TRBJ1-6; 9 nucleotides agree with TRBD1. Germline V lookup: CDR1 SNHLY, CDR2 FYNNEI. This CDR3 is built from 15 residues. The trim removed 4 bases at V and 10 bases at J, leaving 8 bases unmatched. Here the CDR3 reads CASSGDRVLGSPLHF. CDR3 DNA: TGTGCCAGCAGTGGGGACAGGGTCCTTGGGTCACCCCTCCACTTT.

V is TRBV27 and J is TRBJ2-5; no clear D. Germline V CDR1 and CDR2: MNHEY, SMNVEV (reference sequence). Trimming pared 4 bases from V and 2 bases from J, leaving 8 bases between. The CDR3 length is 13 residues. The CDR3 protein is CASSSGLQETQYF. Written as DNA, the CDR3 is TGTGCCAGCAGTTCGGGCCTACAAGAGACCCAGTACTTC.

The J gene is TRBJ2-2, the V gene TRBV2, with D hard to call. The CDR3 length is 14 residues. The germline V gene encodes CDR1 SNHLY and CDR2 FYNNEI. Trimming took 8 bases from V and 0 from J, leaving 10 bases between them. CDR3 amino acids: CASLEGPNTGELFF. CDR3 DNA: TGTGCCAGCCTTGAAGGTCCGAACACCGGGGAGCTGTTTTTT.

The rearrangement joins TRBV11-1 to TRBJ2-5; D remains ambiguous. The CDR3 totals 16 residues. CDR1 and CDR2 (germline): SGHAT, FQDESV (reference sequence). V lost 2 bases, J lost 3 bases, and 16 bases lay in between. The CDR3 DNA follows: TGTGCCAGCAGCTTAAATCCTAAGAACATTAAAGAGACCCAGTACTTC. Encoded protein: CASSLNPKNIKETQYF.

The chain has TRBV7-9 and TRBJ2-3; D might be TRBD2 (5 bases). The CDR3 sequence is 14 residues long. Germline CDR1 is SEHNR and CDR2 is FQNEAQ (reference sequence). V lost 1 base, J lost 1 base, and 6 bases lay in between. CDR3 in amino acids: CASSLDGGTDTQYF. CDR3 sequence (DNA): TGTGCCAGCAGCTTAGACGGGGGCACAGATACGCAGTATTTT. Based on the CDR3 plus reference TRBV7-9 and TRBJ2-3, the full variable domain is DTGVSQNPRHKITKRGQNVTFRCDPISEHNRLYWYRQTLGQGPEFLTYFQNEAQLEKSRLLSDRFSAERPKGSFSTLEIQRTEQGDSAMYLCASSLDGGTDTQYFGPGTRLTVL.

The rearrangement joins TRBV9 to TRBJ2-1; D is possibly TRBD1 (6 bases). Trimming pared 4 bases from V and 6 bases from J, leaving 20 bases between. Germline loops: CDR1 SGDLS, CDR2 YYNGEE. This CDR3 has 16 amino acids. CDR3 protein: CASSPYPAGEINEQFF. The CDR3 nucleotides read TGTGCCAGCAGCCCATACCCTGCAGGGGAAATCAATGAGCAGTTCTTC.